The rows below give T cell receptor beta chains drawn from one sample of a study of blood T cell repertoires in COVID-19. Profiled with immunoSEQ multiplex PCR; TCRdb holds only in-frame clones, not every one. The sample has a few hundred thousand clones, 70% to 90% seen once; the top ten hold roughly 10%. Sequencing was performed on peripheral blood. The receptors here all came from a woman aged 45 to 65 with COVID-19, enrolled during active disease. The CDR3 runs from the conserved cysteine through the conserved F or W. The order of the fields is V gene, J gene, D gene, clone size, CDR3 protein, CDR3 DNA. The D gene is left open where the match is weak. Where a row states a size, it is once, few, many or the class of an expanded clone; other rows omit it.

v_gene: TRBV11-2
j_gene: TRBJ2-7
d_gene: TRBD1
abundance: .
CDR3aa: CASSPRTGESYEQYF
CDR3nt: TGTGCCAGCAGCCCCCGGACAGGGGAGTCCTACGAGCAGTACTTC

v_gene: TRBV6-2/TRBV6-3
j_gene: TRBJ1-6
d_gene: TRBD1
abundance: once
CDR3aa: CASSYYRDRRPGSPLHF
CDR3nt: TGTGCCAGCAGTTACTACCGGGACAGACGCCCTGGTTCACCCCTCCACTTT

v_gene: TRBV6-5
j_gene: TRBJ1-2
d_gene: .
abundance: .
CDR3aa: CATTDSWYGYTF
CDR3nt: TGTGCCACTACGGACAGCTGGTATGGCTACACCTTC

v_gene: TRBV6-5
j_gene: TRBJ1-2
d_gene: .
abundance: .
CDR3aa: CASSKQGMGYGYTF
CDR3nt: TGTGCCAGCAGCAAACAGGGTATGGGCTATGGCTACACCTTC

v_gene: TRBV24-1
j_gene: TRBJ1-5
d_gene: .
abundance: .
CDR3aa: CATSGGNSNQPQHF
CDR3nt: TGTGCCACCAGTGGAGGAAATAGCAATCAGCCCCAGCATTTT

v_gene: TRBV10-3
j_gene: TRBJ2-3
d_gene: TRBD2
abundance: .
CDR3aa: CAIRAGGSGGDTQYF
CDR3nt: TGTGCCATCAGAGCGGGGGGCTCCGGGGGAGATACGCAGTATTTT

v_gene: TRBV13
j_gene: TRBJ2-2
d_gene: TRBD2
abundance: .
CDR3aa: CASIRGLAGKTGELFF
CDR3nt: TGTGCCAGCATCCGAGGACTAGCGGGGAAAACCGGGGAGCTGTTTTTT

v_gene: TRBV6-5
j_gene: TRBJ1-1
d_gene: .
abundance: .
CDR3aa: CASQVQGSLHTEAFF
CDR3nt: TGTGCCAGCCAGGTCCAGGGTTCACTTCACACTGAAGCTTTCTTT

v_gene: TRBV27
j_gene: TRBJ2-3
d_gene: .
abundance: once
CDR3aa: CASSFGSGLVVGTQYF
CDR3nt: TGTGCCAGCAGTTTCGGAAGCGGGTTAGTCGTGGGTACGCAGTATTTT

v_gene: TRBV21-1
j_gene: TRBJ1-5
d_gene: .
abundance: .
CDR3aa: CASFGGTGPFYSNQPQHF
CDR3nt: TGTGCCAGCTTCGGGGGAACTGGGCCCTTCTATAGCAATCAGCCCCAGCATTTT

v_gene: TRBV3-1/TRBV3-2
j_gene: TRBJ1-2
d_gene: .
abundance: .
CDR3aa: CASSQSGSGTGNYGYTF
CDR3nt: TGTGCCAGCAGCCAATCGGGTAGTGGAACAGGGAACTATGGCTACACCTTC

v_gene: TRBV19
j_gene: TRBJ2-1
d_gene: .
abundance: .
CDR3aa: CASSIDPEAYNEQFF
CDR3nt: TGTGCCAGTAGTATAGATCCTGAGGCCTACAATGAGCAGTTCTTC

v_gene: TRBV7-8
j_gene: TRBJ1-2
d_gene: .
abundance: .
CDR3aa: CASSLSRVGGYTF
CDR3nt: TGTGCCAGCAGCCTGAGCAGGGTTGGGGGCTACACCTTC

v_gene: TRBV6-5
j_gene: TRBJ2-2
d_gene: .
abundance: .
CDR3aa: CASSYSSGWNTGELFF
CDR3nt: TGTGCCAGCAGTTACTCGAGCGGGTGGAACACCGGGGAGCTGTTTTTT

v_gene: TRBV28
j_gene: TRBJ1-1
d_gene: .
abundance: .
CDR3aa: CASSLRLWGGNEAFF
CDR3nt: TGTGCCAGCAGTTTACGTCTATGGGGGGGGAATGAAGCTTTCTTT

v_gene: TRBV4-1
j_gene: TRBJ2-1
d_gene: .
abundance: .
CDR3aa: CASSETGTRNNEQFF
CDR3nt: TGCGCCAGCAGCGAGACCGGGACACGAAACAATGAGCAGTTCTTC

v_gene: TRBV4-2
j_gene: TRBJ1-3
d_gene: .
abundance: .
CDR3aa: CASRLGAGGNTIYF
CDR3nt: TGTGCCAGCAGATTAGGGGCAGGCGGAAACACCATATATTTT

v_gene: TRBV30
j_gene: TRBJ2-1
d_gene: TRBD2
abundance: .
CDR3aa: CAWSVSGGAYEQFF
CDR3nt: TGTGCCTGGAGTGTTAGCGGGGGGGCCTATGAGCAGTTCTTC

v_gene: TRBV6-5
j_gene: TRBJ1-6
d_gene: TRBD1
abundance: once
CDR3aa: CASRKLQGNNSPLHF
CDR3nt: TGTGCCAGCAGGAAACTACAGGGGAACAATTCACCCCTCCACTTT

v_gene: TRBV30
j_gene: TRBJ1-4
d_gene: .
abundance: .
CDR3aa: CAWTGKPEGKLFF
CDR3nt: TGTGCCTGGACAGGCAAACCAGAAGGAAAACTGTTTTTT

v_gene: TRBV5-6
j_gene: TRBJ1-1
d_gene: .
abundance: .
CDR3aa: CASSFLTGHWDTEAFF
CDR3nt: TGTGCCAGCAGCTTTCTTACAGGGCATTGGGACACTGAAGCTTTCTTT

v_gene: TRBV5-1
j_gene: TRBJ1-1
d_gene: TRBD1
abundance: once
CDR3aa: CASSSTGDRMNTEAFF
CDR3nt: TGCGCCAGCAGCTCAACAGGGGACAGGATGAACACTGAAGCTTTCTTT

v_gene: TRBV19
j_gene: TRBJ2-5
d_gene: TRBD1
abundance: .
CDR3aa: CASSIQGVETQYF
CDR3nt: TGTGCCAGTAGTATTCAGGGGGTCGAGACCCAGTACTTC

v_gene: TRBV24-1
j_gene: TRBJ2-6
d_gene: .
abundance: .
CDR3aa: CATSDFRVSGANVLTF
CDR3nt: TGTGCCACCAGTGATTTTCGGGTCTCTGGGGCCAACGTCCTGACTTTC

v_gene: TRBV5-5
j_gene: TRBJ2-7
d_gene: TRBD1
abundance: .
CDR3aa: CASSHSGTGSYEQYF
CDR3nt: TGTGCCAGCAGCCACTCCGGGACAGGGAGCTACGAGCAGTACTTC

v_gene: TRBV4-1
j_gene: TRBJ1-2
d_gene: TRBD1
abundance: .
CDR3aa: CASSLQQGQGGYTF
CDR3nt: TGCGCCAGCAGCCTTCAACAGGGGCAGGGAGGCTACACCTTC

v_gene: TRBV12-5
j_gene: TRBJ1-3
d_gene: TRBD1
abundance: .
CDR3aa: CASGFPTGDGDGNTIYF
CDR3nt: TGTGCTAGTGGTTTCCCCACAGGGGATGGTGATGGAAACACCATATATTTT

v_gene: TRBV27
j_gene: TRBJ2-7
d_gene: TRBD2
abundance: .
CDR3aa: CASSFSGGYEQYF
CDR3nt: TGTGCCAGCAGTTTTAGCGGGGGGTACGAGCAGTACTTC

v_gene: TRBV2
j_gene: TRBJ2-7
d_gene: TRBD1
abundance: .
CDR3aa: CARGPPRTGDRYEQYF
CDR3nt: TGTGCCAGGGGCCCCCCCCGGACAGGGGACCGGTACGAGCAGTACTTC

v_gene: TRBV6-5
j_gene: TRBJ2-1
d_gene: .
abundance: few
CDR3aa: CASSHPGGVYNEQFF
CDR3nt: TGTGCCAGCAGTCACCCGGGTGGCGTATACAATGAGCAGTTCTTC

v_gene: TRBV10-3
j_gene: TRBJ2-7
d_gene: TRBD2
abundance: .
CDR3aa: CAISESASGDPYEQYF
CDR3nt: TGTGCCATCAGTGAGTCGGCTAGCGGAGACCCCTACGAGCAGTACTTC

v_gene: TRBV6-4
j_gene: TRBJ1-6
d_gene: .
abundance: .
CDR3aa: CASSPSRVKNSPLHF
CDR3nt: TGTGCCAGCAGTCCCTCCAGGGTAAAGAATTCACCCCTCCACTTT

v_gene: TRBV3-1/TRBV3-2
j_gene: TRBJ2-2
d_gene: .
abundance: .
CDR3aa: CASSQLAELFF
CDR3nt: TGTGCCAGCAGCCAACTGGCGGAGCTGTTTTTT

v_gene: TRBV6-6
j_gene: TRBJ2-1
d_gene: TRBD2
abundance: .
CDR3aa: CASSPLAGRYDEQFF
CDR3nt: TGTGCCAGCAGCCCCCTAGCGGGGCGTTACGATGAGCAGTTCTTC

v_gene: TRBV4-3
j_gene: TRBJ2-7
d_gene: .
abundance: .
CDR3aa: CASSQVVTYEQYF
CDR3nt: TGCGCCAGCAGCCAAGTCGTAACCTACGAGCAGTACTTC